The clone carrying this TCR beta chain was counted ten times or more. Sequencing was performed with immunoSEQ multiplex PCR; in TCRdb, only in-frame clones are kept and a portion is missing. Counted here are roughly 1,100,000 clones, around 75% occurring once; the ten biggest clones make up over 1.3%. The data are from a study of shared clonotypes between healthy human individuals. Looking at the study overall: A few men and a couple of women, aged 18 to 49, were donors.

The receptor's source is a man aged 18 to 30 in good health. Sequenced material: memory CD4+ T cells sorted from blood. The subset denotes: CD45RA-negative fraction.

The CDR3 nucleotides read TGTGCCAGCTCACAGATCCTGAACACTGAAGCTTTCTTT. Residues: CASSQILNTEAFF. This chain links TRBV18 with TRBJ1-1; D remains unclear. Trimming pared 4 bases from V and 0 bases from J, leaving 6 bases between. The CDR3 runs 13 residues. Germline V gene sequence: CDR1 KGHSH, CDR2 LQKENI.